This TCR beta chain derives from a study of neoadjuvant anti-PD-1 for oral cavity cancer. Study-wide context: Nivolumab at 3 mg/kg was mostly given biweekly, three to four doses, pre-surgery.

The assay was immunoSEQ multiplex PCR, and TCRdb's table has in-frame clones only and misses some. This table has around 30,000 clones, about 86% appearing once. These oral cavity squamous cell carcinomas were HPV-negative and locally advanced. Points on this clone: Its antigen remains unidentified.

V lost 0 bases to trimming and J lost 2 bases, with 7 bases between them. In germline, CDR1 is LGHNA, CDR2 YSLEER. The CDR3 spans 14 residues. The study's findings and limits: Treg/Th17 ratio rose with pretreatment blood and fell with post-treatment tumor TCRbeta clonality. Only three patients per response group were TCR-analyzed; validation needed.

The clonotype comes from a person between 40 and 79 years old with oral cavity squamous cell carcinoma. V and J are TRBV4-3 and TRBJ1-1; D uncertain. The specimen comprised PBMCs, sampled before nivolumab (anti-PD-1) treatment. CDR3 residues: CASSQDPGNTEAFF. CDR3 coding DNA: TGCGCCAGCAGCCAAGATCCCGGCAACACTGAAGCTTTCTTT.